This T cell receptor beta chain comes out of a study of cytomegalovirus exposure and HLA in healthy donors. General study findings and limits: Reports showed the classifier diagnosing cytomegalovirus status with high specificity and sensitivity. Across HLA loci, a later analysis found differing TCR association rates, with DRB1 most and HLA-C fewest. When analyzed later, a missense DCLRE1C variant was found to be linked to TCR beta V- and J-gene trimming. Among donors in an Asian-associated ancestry cluster, a later analysis reportedly found fewer N-insertions than the approximately 700-donor mean.

Deletions cut 1 base from V and 5 bases from J, with 12 bases between. This CDR3 comprises 14 residues. Per the germline V gene, CDR1 is GTSNPN and CDR2 is SVGIG (reference sequence). Points on this clone: Its matching antigen is unknown.

A multiplex PCR was run with 60 Vbeta primers and 13 Jbeta primers. This table comes from immunoSEQ multiplex PCR, and its TCRdb copy is limited to in-frame clones, with some not included. This table holds tens of thousands of clones, roughly 88% found once. The chain employs TRBV30 and TRBJ1-5; D remains unclear. The source of this sequence is a man between 70 and 80 years old in good health and CMV-seropositive. The sample taken for sequencing was PBMCs. The CDR3 sequence: CAWSGGGMHQPQHF. The CDR3, as DNA: TGTGCCTGGAGTGGAGGAGGGATGCATCAGCCCCAGCATTTT. Full variable domain (outside the CDR3, taken from reference TRBV30 and TRBJ1-5): SQTIHQWPATLVQPVGSPLSLECTVEGTSNPNLYWYRQAAGRGLQLLFYSVGIGQISSEVPQNLSASRPQDRQFILSSKKLLLSDSGFYLCAWSGGGMHQPQHFGDGTRLSIL.